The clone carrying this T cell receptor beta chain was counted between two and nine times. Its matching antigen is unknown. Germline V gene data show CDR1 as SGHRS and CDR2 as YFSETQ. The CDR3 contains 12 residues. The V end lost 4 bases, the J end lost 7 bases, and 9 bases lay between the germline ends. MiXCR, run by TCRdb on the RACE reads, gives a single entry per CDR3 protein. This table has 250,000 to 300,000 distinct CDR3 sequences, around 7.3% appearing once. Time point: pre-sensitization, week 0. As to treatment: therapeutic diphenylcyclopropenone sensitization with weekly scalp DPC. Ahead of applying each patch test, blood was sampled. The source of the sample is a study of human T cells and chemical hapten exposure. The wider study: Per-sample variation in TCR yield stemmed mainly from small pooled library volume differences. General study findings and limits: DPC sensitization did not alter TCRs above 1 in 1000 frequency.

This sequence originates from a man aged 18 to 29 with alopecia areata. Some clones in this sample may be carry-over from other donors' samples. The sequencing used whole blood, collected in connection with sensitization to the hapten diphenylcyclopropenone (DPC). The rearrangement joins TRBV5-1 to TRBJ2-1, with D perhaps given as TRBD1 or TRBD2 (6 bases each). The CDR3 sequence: CASSAGQNEQFF. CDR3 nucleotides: TGCGCCAGCAGCGCGGGACAAAATGAGCAGTTCTTC.